Each of the 15 T cell receptor beta chains below was sequenced from the same sample in a study of shared clonotypes between healthy human individuals. Assay used: immunoSEQ multiplex PCR; TCRdb lists only in-frame clones, some missing. Here the sample spans over a million clones, approximately 76% being singletons. Sequenced material: memory CD4+ T cells sorted from blood. As for subset: CD45RA-negative fraction. Receptors were obtained from a man between 18 and 35 years old in good health.

This clone was detected a few times. The chain combines TRBV7-6 with TRBJ2-5; the D is unclear. V dropped 1 base and J dropped 9 bases, with 9 bases sitting between them. Germline V gene sequence: CDR1 SGHVS, CDR2 FNYEAQ. The CDR3 runs 12 residues. The CDR3 spells CASSLELGSQYF. The CDR3 nucleotides are TGTGCCAGCAGCTTAGAGCTCGGTTCCCAGTACTTC.

This clone came up a few times. This chain uses TRBV11-1 with TRBJ2-7; the D is unclear. CDR1 is SGHAT, CDR2 FQDESV, per germline (reference sequence). The V gene lost 0 bases and the J gene lost 6 bases, with 15 bases spanning the gap. The CDR3 totals 15 residues. The CDR3 nucleotides are TGTGCCAGCAGCTTAGCGTTAGCCCAGCGAGGCGAGCAGTACTTC. Protein product: CASSLALAQRGEQYF.

The chain employs TRBV10-2 and TRBJ2-2; TRBD2 matches 14 bases. V lost 5 bases to trimming and J lost 5 bases; unmatched junction nucleotides: 10. Germline CDR1 WSHSY, CDR2 SAAADI. The CDR3 spans 18 residues. CDR3 amino acids: CASSTPGLAGERTGELFF. The CDR3 DNA is TGCGCCAGCAGTACACCGGGACTAGCGGGAGAGCGGACCGGGGAGCTGTTTTTT.

The chain recombines TRBV4-1 with TRBJ1-6, with 9 bases matching TRBD1. There are 19 residues in the CDR3. Germline CDR1 is MGHRA and CDR2 is YSYEKL. The junction had 16 bases not matched to a gene; V was cut back by 1 base and J by 9 bases. The CDR3 coding sequence is TGCGCCAGCAGCCAAGCCGGATCAGGAACAGGGGGCGAGCGTTCACCCCTCCACTTT. Its protein is CASSQAGSGTGGERSPLHF.

The gene calls are TRBV4-1 and TRBJ2-5; no definite D call. The DNA end lines up better with TRBJ2-7; the J call may be wrong. This CDR3 has 15 residues. Looked up from germline, CDR1 is MGHRA and CDR2 is YSYEKL. The chain's CDR3 is CASSQDWVPTYEQYF. The CDR3 nucleotides are TGCGCCAGCAGCCAAGATTGGGTGCCTACCTACGAGCAGTACTTC.

The chain carries TRBV19 and TRBJ2-1; D is uncertain. Germline lookup yields CDR1 LNHDA and CDR2 SQIVND (reference sequence). The V and J ends lost 7 bases and 7 bases respectively, with 8 bases between them. CDR3 length: 11 residues. The CDR3 DNA follows: TGTGCCAGTATTATTTGGAATGAGCAGTTCTTC. Its translation: CASIIWNEQFF.

The chain has TRBV19 and TRBJ1-3; 8 bases align to TRBD1. CDR3 length: 15 residues. Trimming removed 7 bases from V and 2 bases from J; junction bases left unmatched: 7. The germline V gene encodes CDR1 LNHDA and CDR2 SQIVND (reference sequence). CDR3: CASTWSQGAGNTIYF. CDR3 DNA sequence: TGTGCCAGTACCTGGTCACAGGGGGCTGGAAACACCATATATTTT. The full variable domain, its missing parts supplied by reference TRBV19 and TRBJ1-3, is DGGITQSPKYLFRKEGQNVTLSCEQNLNHDAMYWYRQDPGQGLRLIYYSQIVNDFQKGDIAEGYSVSREKKESFPLTVTSAQKNPTAFYLCASTWSQGAGNTIYFGEGSWLTVV.

The chain employs TRBV19 and TRBJ2-5; 7 bases fit TRBD1. The CDR3 runs to 13 residues. V was pared by 6 bases and J by 1 base, with 2 bases of the junction left unmatched. Germline V gene sequence: CDR1 LNHDA, CDR2 SQIVND (reference sequence). As DNA, the CDR3 is TGTGCCAGTAGGAGGACAGGCCAAGAGACCCAGTACTTC. Protein sequence: CASRRTGQETQYF.

This clone turned up a few times. The chain uses TRBV18 and TRBJ1-5, with D uncertain. The V gene lost 3 bases and the J gene lost 1 base, with 10 bases spanning the gap. The germline V gene has CDR1 KGHSH and CDR2 LQKENI. The length of the CDR3 is 15 residues. The CDR3 is CASSPQERSNQPQHF. In DNA form, the CDR3 reads TGTGCCAGCTCACCTCAGGAGCGGAGCAATCAGCCCCAGCATTTT.

The rearrangement joins TRBV7-9 to TRBJ2-5; possibly TRBD1 for D (5 bases). The DNA end is a closer match to TRBJ2-7, so the J assignment may be wrong. The CDR3 has 13 amino acids. CDR1 and CDR2 from the germline V gene are SEHNR and FQNEAQ (reference sequence). The CDR3 nucleotides read TGTGCCAGCAGCTTAGCAGCAGGGCGCGAGCAGTACTTC. Translated, it gives CASSLAAGREQYF.

This chain links TRBV10-3 with TRBJ2-3; 11 bases align to TRBD2. Germline CDR1 ENHRY, CDR2 SYGVKD. This CDR3 has 13 residues. V shed 9 bases and J 2 bases; nucleotides not matched to a gene: 1. Here the CDR3 reads CAMTSGITDTQYF. In DNA, the CDR3 is TGTGCCATGACTAGCGGGATCACAGATACGCAGTATTTT.

The V and J genes are TRBV10-3 and TRBJ2-7, with 10 bases fitting TRBD1. Trimming cost V 3 bases and J 3 bases; bases outside gene matches: 14. CDR3 size: 18 residues. Germline lookup yields CDR1 ENHRY and CDR2 SYGVKD. The DNA of the CDR3 is TGTGCCATCAGTGATTCGAAAGACAGGGGGCGGAGGAGCTACGAGCAGTACTTC. As protein: CAISDSKDRGRRSYEQYF.

Comments on this clone: This could be a read error, since a much larger clone is one nucleotide away. V usage is TRBV5-6 and J usage is TRBJ1-2, with 8 bases that match TRBD1. The CDR3 length is 13 residues. Germline loops: CDR1 SGHDT, CDR2 YYEEEE. Trimming took 4 bases from V and 2 from J; bases not matched to a gene: 1. The CDR3 sequence is CASSRTGNYGYTF. CDR3 DNA sequence: TGTGCCAGCAGCCGGACAGGGAACTATGGCTACACCTTC.

The chain couples TRBV19 to TRBJ2-1; 7 nucleotides line up with TRBD1. CDR3 size: 14 residues. Germline loops: CDR1 LNHDA, CDR2 SQIVND (reference sequence). J lost 3 bases, V lost 5 bases, and 4 bases had no gene match. The CDR3 loop reads CASSHRDSYNEQFF. Written as DNA, the CDR3 is TGTGCCAGTAGTCACCGGGACAGCTACAATGAGCAGTTCTTC.

This clone was detected only once. The chain is built from TRBV5-5 and TRBJ2-7; no clear D. V was pared by 0 bases and J by 0 bases, with 13 bases between. Per the germline V gene, CDR1 is SGHKS and CDR2 is YYEKEE (reference sequence). The CDR3 is made up of 16 amino acids. The DNA of the CDR3 is TGTGCCAGCAGCTTGGGGGGTGACACCTACTCCTACGAGCAGTACTTC. Translating gives CASSLGGDTYSYEQYF.